This passage covers 27 T cell receptor beta chains from one sample sequenced in a study of shared clonotypes between healthy human individuals. Libraries were prepared by immunoSEQ multiplex PCR; TCRdb keeps only in-frame clonotypes and omits some of them. The sample holds some 320,000 clones, 80% to 90% seen once. Sequencing was performed on memory CD8+ T cells sorted from blood. Described subset: CD45RO+ cells pooled with CCR7-negative TemRA cells. These receptors came from a man between 18 and 35 years old in good health.

This sequence joins TRBV7-3 and TRBJ2-1, with D uncertain. V lost 3 bases to trimming and J lost 5 bases, with 8 bases between them. Germline loops: CDR1 SGHTA, CDR2 FQGTGA. The CDR3 consists of 13 residues. In DNA, the CDR3 is TGTGCCAGCAGCTTGCAGCTACACAATGAGCAGTTCTTC. It codes for CASSLQLHNEQFF.

This chain connects TRBV4-1 to TRBJ2-1; D is undetermined. The germline V and J ends were trimmed by 1 base and 7 bases, with 20 bases remaining between them. Germline V lookup: CDR1 MGHRA, CDR2 YSYEKL. The CDR3 is 17 residues long. CDR3 sequence reads: CASSQVLAAGPRNEQFF. In DNA, the CDR3 is TGCGCCAGCAGCCAAGTTTTGGCAGCCGGCCCTAGGAATGAGCAGTTCTTC.

This clone has at least ten counts. V is TRBV30 and J is TRBJ1-1; possible D gene TRBD1, 6 bases. CDR1 is GTSNPN, CDR2 SVGIG, per germline (reference sequence). The V gene lost 1 base and the J gene lost 5 bases, with 8 bases spanning the gap. The CDR3 has 12 amino acids. CDR3 in amino acids: CAWSEGDTEAFF. For the CDR3, the DNA is TGTGCCTGGAGTGAGGGGGATACTGAAGCTTTCTTT.

The J gene is TRBJ1-2, the V gene TRBV2; D unresolved. Trimming pared 3 bases from V and 5 bases from J, leaving 16 bases between. The CDR3 spans 15 residues. Germline CDR1 SNHLY, CDR2 FYNNEI. The CDR3 region has the DNA TGTGCCAGCAGTGAGTCGTTGACTCCTAGATATGGCTACACCTTC. Translating it yields CASSESLTPRYGYTF.

The chain has TRBV19 and TRBJ1-2; D unresolved. V was clipped by 3 bases and J by 5 bases, with 7 bases between them. Germline assignment: CDR1 LNHDA and CDR2 SQIVND (reference sequence). The CDR3 sequence is 12 residues long. In nucleotides, the CDR3 is TGTGCCAGTAGTATCGGCCCTTATGGCTACACCTTC. It encodes CASSIGPYGYTF.

This clone was detected only a few times. The chain has TRBV9 and TRBJ2-3; D ambiguous. This CDR3 region has 12 residues. Germline CDR1 SGDLS, CDR2 YYNGEE. V lost 6 bases and J lost 1, with 6 bases in between. The CDR3 bases are TGTGCCAGCAACGCAGGCACAGATACGCAGTATTTT. Encoded protein: CASNAGTDTQYF.

The genes are TRBV4-1 and TRBJ1-1; TRBD1 might be the D (5 bases). Germline lookup yields CDR1 MGHRA and CDR2 YSYEKL. The CDR3 has 14 residues. Trimming took 0 bases from V and 1 from J, leaving 6 bases between them. The CDR3, as DNA: TGCGCCAGCAGCCAAGAGCAGGGGAACACTGAAGCTTTCTTT. Translated: CASSQEQGNTEAFF.

The rearrangement joins TRBV2 to TRBJ2-2; the D gene is possibly TRBD1 (6 bases). This CDR3 comprises 14 residues. Germline CDR1 is SNHLY and CDR2 is FYNNEI. V lost 8 bases, J lost 1 base, and 11 bases lay in between. The CDR3 is CASSRTENTGELFF. For the CDR3, the DNA is TGTGCCAGCTCAAGGACAGAGAACACCGGGGAGCTGTTTTTT.

The chain joins TRBV11-2 to TRBJ2-1; TRBD2 is a possible D gene (5 bases). The CDR3 contains 13 residues. The V end lost 7 bases, the J end lost 3 bases, and 10 bases lay between the germline ends. CDR1 is SGHAT, CDR2 FQNNGV, per germline. CDR3 sequence: CASTPRDYNEQFF. The CDR3 coding sequence is TGTGCCAGCACCCCCCGGGACTACAATGAGCAGTTCTTC.

This clone occurred once. This sequence joins TRBV15 and TRBJ1-1; D is undetermined. This CDR3 is built from 13 residues. The V gene lost 3 bases and the J gene lost 0 bases, with 5 bases spanning the gap. Germline CDR1 LNHNV, CDR2 YYDKDF (reference sequence). The CDR3 is CATSSLMNTEAFF. As DNA, the CDR3 is TGTGCCACCAGCAGCCTGATGAACACTGAAGCTTTCTTT.

The chain has TRBV4-1 and TRBJ2-5; a possible D gene is TRBD1 (5 bases). Germline CDR1 reads MGHRA; CDR2 reads YSYEKL. The CDR3 has 17 residues. The V and J ends lost 2 bases and 6 bases respectively, with 22 bases between them. The DNA for the CDR3 is TGCGCCAGCAGCCAAAGTGTTGGGGCGGCGTTAGTGAAGACCCAGTACTTC. Translated: CASSQSVGAALVKTQYF.

This chain uses TRBV5-1 with TRBJ2-5; D is possibly TRBD1 (6 bases). From germline, CDR1 is SGHRS and CDR2 YFSETQ. The CDR3 has 16 residues. Trimming took off 4 bases at V and 1 base at J, with 17 bases between the two ends. CDR3 bases: TGCGCCAGCAGCACCAACCCTTCGGACAGCCAAGAGACCCAGTACTTC. Protein sequence: CASSTNPSDSQETQYF.

This chain connects TRBV12-5 to TRBJ1-4; perhaps TRBD1 as D (6 bases). The germline V gene has CDR1 LGHNT and CDR2 FRNRAP. V was trimmed by 5 bases and J by 0 bases, leaving 13 bases between them. This CDR3 contains 16 residues. The CDR3 region is CASGLRTASTNEKLFF. The CDR3 DNA reads TGTGCTAGTGGTCTACGGACAGCCTCAACTAATGAAAAACTGTTTTTT.

The rearrangement joins TRBV9 to TRBJ2-7; D is unclear. The CDR3 contains 14 residues. Germline loops: CDR1 SGDLS, CDR2 YYNGEE. V lost 0 bases and J lost 2, with 9 bases in between. CDR3 sequence: CASSVGTFPYEQYF. The CDR3 nucleotides are TGTGCCAGCAGCGTAGGGACCTTCCCCTACGAGCAGTACTTC.

The rearrangement uses TRBV30 and TRBJ2-3, with TRBD2 identical over 12 bases. The germline V gene has CDR1 GTSNPN and CDR2 SVGIG (reference sequence). V trimming: 7 bases; J trimming: 2 bases; junction bases outside the gene matches: 4. This CDR3 is 14 amino acids long. CDR3 sequence reads: CASSGRAFTDTQYF. The CDR3 nucleotides read TGTGCCTCTAGCGGGAGGGCCTTCACAGATACGCAGTATTTT.

This clone has just a few counts. The J gene is TRBJ1-5, the V gene TRBV2; 7 bases agree with TRBD1. The CDR3 is 16 residues long. The V gene's germline CDR1 is SNHLY and CDR2 FYNNEI. After removal of 6 bases from V and 6 bases from J, the junction contained 14 bases not matched to a gene. The CDR3 sequence: CASRRAGTVRSQPQHF. The CDR3 DNA sequence: TGTGCCAGCAGAAGGGCCGGGACAGTAAGGAGTCAGCCCCAGCATTTT.

The chain employs TRBV5-8 and TRBJ2-7; D possibly matches TRBD1 or TRBD2 (5 bases each). This CDR3 region has 14 residues. The germline V gene encodes CDR1 SGHTS and CDR2 YDEGEE. V lost 2 bases and J 0 bases, leaving 9 bases between the germline ends. The CDR3 region has the DNA TGTGCCAGCAGCTTCGGGACGAGCTCCTACGAGCAGTACTTC. Residues: CASSFGTSSYEQYF.

The chain employs TRBV5-4 and TRBJ2-7; maybe TRBD1 (6 bases). Looked up from germline, CDR1 is SGHNT and CDR2 is YYREEE (reference sequence). This CDR3 has 13 residues. Trimming removed 4 bases at V and 3 bases at J, with 11 bases between. CDR3 loop: CASSTDRSYEQYF. DNA of the CDR3: TGTGCCAGCAGCACCGACAGGAGCTACGAGCAGTACTTC.

V gene TRBV2 combines with J gene TRBJ1-4; tentatively, D is TRBD1 (5 bases). Trimming took off 6 bases at V and 0 bases at J, with 8 bases between the two ends. CDR1 SNHLY and CDR2 FYNNEI come from the germline V gene. The CDR3 consists of 14 residues. CDR3 nucleotide sequence: TGTGCCAGCAGAGGGGCTTCAACTAATGAAAAACTGTTTTTT. As protein: CASRGASTNEKLFF.

As DNA, the CDR3 is TGTGCCAGCAGCTTGGCGTCGAATGAAAAACTGTTTTTT. Encoded protein: CASSLASNEKLFF. The chain couples TRBV5-4 to TRBJ1-4; no clear D gene. Germline V lookup: CDR1 SGHNT, CDR2 YYREEE (reference sequence). The CDR3 is 13 amino acids. V gave up 0 bases and J gave up 5 bases, with 5 bases separating them.

This clone was seen just once. The chain joins TRBV6-6 to TRBJ1-5; no reliable D call. V dropped 7 bases and J dropped 0 bases, with 4 bases sitting between them. The CDR3 consists of 12 residues. From germline, CDR1 is MNHNY and CDR2 SVGAGI (reference sequence). The CDR3 DNA sequence: TGTGCCAGCAAGGGTAGCAATCAGCCCCAGCATTTT. Translating gives CASKGSNQPQHF.

V is TRBV2 and J is TRBJ1-2; weak D call: TRBD1 (5 bases). Germline values: CDR1 SNHLY, CDR2 FYNNEI. V shed 6 bases and J shed 1 base, with 12 bases lying between them. This CDR3 spans 14 amino acids. The chain's CDR3 is CASRGPTDNYGYTF. DNA for the CDR3: TGTGCCAGCAGGGGACCGACAGATAACTATGGCTACACCTTC.

The chain is built from TRBV4-1 and TRBJ1-1; D ambiguous. Trimming took 0 bases from V and 0 from J, leaving 5 bases between them. CDR1 and CDR2 (germline): MGHRA, YSYEKL. This CDR3 is built from 14 residues. CDR3 in DNA: TGCGCCAGCAGCCAAGATAGTGTGAACACTGAAGCTTTCTTT. This gives the protein CASSQDSVNTEAFF.

The chain recombines TRBV7-9 with TRBJ2-3; 7 bases align to TRBD2. This CDR3 contains 16 residues. The V segment lost 2 bases and the J segment 3 bases; nucleotides outside the gene matches: 8. CDR1 and CDR2 (germline): SEHNR, FQNEAQ (reference sequence). The chain's CDR3 is CASSLPGTGGTDTQYF. Here the CDR3 DNA reads TGTGCCAGCAGCTTACCTGGGACGGGAGGAACAGATACGCAGTATTTT. Variable domain in full (rest from reference TRBV7-9 and TRBJ2-3): DTGVSQNPRHKITKRGQNVTFRCDPISEHNRLYWYRQTLGQGPEFLTYFQNEAQLEKSRLLSDRFSAERPKGSFSTLEIQRTEQGDSAMYLCASSLPGTGGTDTQYFGPGTRLTVL.

The chain couples TRBV6-5 to TRBJ1-6, with TRBD1 as a possible D gene (6 bases). Trimming stripped 6 bases from V and 8 bases from J, with 17 bases between. CDR3 length: 15 residues. Germline V gene sequence: CDR1 MNHEY, CDR2 SVGAGI. The CDR3 sequence: CASRSTGISHSPLHF. The CDR3 coding sequence is TGTGCCAGCAGGTCGACAGGAATTAGTCATTCACCCCTCCACTTT.

The rearrangement joins TRBV27 to TRBJ1-2; the match to TRBD1 covers 10 bases. CDR3 size: 17 residues. V shed 1 base, J shed 5 bases, and the junction held 10 bases outside the gene matches. Germline lookup yields CDR1 MNHEY and CDR2 SMNVEV (reference sequence). CDR3 nucleotides: TGTGCCAGCAGTTTATATGGGACAGGGGAACGTTGGTATGGCTACACCTTC. Translation gives CASSLYGTGERWYGYTF.

The V gene is TRBV5-1, the J gene TRBJ2-1; 11 nucleotides agree with TRBD2. This CDR3 spans 18 amino acids. Germline CDR1 is SGHRS and CDR2 is YFSETQ. Trimming at V came to 0 bases and at J to 0 bases, leaving 5 bases not matched to a gene. The CDR3 sequence: CASSLGLAGRNSYNEQFF. The CDR3 nucleotides are TGCGCCAGCAGCTTGGGACTAGCGGGGCGTAACTCCTACAATGAGCAGTTCTTC.